These T cell receptor beta chains were read from a single sample in a study of CXCR3-negative and CXCR3-positive naive CD8 T cells. Following a re-call of the 5' RACE reads, TCRdb has one entry per CDR3 protein and lacks DNA. Its table lists several thousand distinct CDR3 sequences. The sequencing sample was made of naive CXCR3- CD8+ T cells from blood. Receptors were obtained from a human donor in good health. Some clones in this sample may be carry-over from other donors' samples. The CDR3 runs from the conserved cysteine through the conserved F or W. Each record gives: V gene, J gene, clone size, CDR3 protein. The listing skips clone size in some rows; elsewhere it reads once, few, many or a size class.

v_call: TRBV11-2; j_call: TRBJ2-6; clone_size: -; cdr3_aa: CASSPLSTSGANVLTF
v_call: TRBV29-1; j_call: TRBJ2-3; clone_size: medium-sized; cdr3_aa: CSVEMGVPATDTQYF
v_call: TRBV5-1; j_call: TRBJ1-6; clone_size: medium-sized; cdr3_aa: CASSEPGQGISPLHF
v_call: TRBV12-3/TRBV12-4; j_call: TRBJ2-3; clone_size: -; cdr3_aa: CASSSTSGRASDTQYF
v_call: TRBV6-5; j_call: TRBJ1-2; clone_size: medium-sized; cdr3_aa: CASSYSSGQPGGGYTF
v_call: TRBV29-1; j_call: TRBJ2-1; clone_size: medium-sized; cdr3_aa: CSVETGSSYNEQFF
v_call: TRBV6-2/TRBV6-3; j_call: TRBJ2-3; clone_size: medium-sized; cdr3_aa: CASSPYTDTQYF
v_call: TRBV27; j_call: TRBJ1-2; clone_size: medium-sized; cdr3_aa: CASRREMSYTF
v_call: TRBV20-1; j_call: TRBJ2-1; clone_size: medium-sized; cdr3_aa: CSANPTSGLYNEQFF
v_call: TRBV29-1; j_call: TRBJ2-7; clone_size: -; cdr3_aa: CSVDGEGSGGFYEQYF
v_call: TRBV11-3; j_call: TRBJ2-5; clone_size: medium-sized; cdr3_aa: CASSLTSGRNQETQYF
v_call: TRBV7-2; j_call: TRBJ1-2; clone_size: medium-sized; cdr3_aa: CASSPGTGLIYGYTF
v_call: TRBV7-2; j_call: TRBJ2-1; clone_size: -; cdr3_aa: CASSSRSGEGYNEQFF
v_call: TRBV2; j_call: TRBJ2-1; clone_size: medium-sized; cdr3_aa: CASRTESSYNEQFF
v_call: TRBV29-1; j_call: TRBJ2-2; clone_size: -; cdr3_aa: CSAPGTGGAGELFF
v_call: TRBV29-1; j_call: TRBJ2-3; clone_size: -; cdr3_aa: CSVEERERGDFADTQYF
v_call: TRBV7-9; j_call: TRBJ1-2; clone_size: -; cdr3_aa: CASSLAGQGRPGYTF
v_call: TRBV7-2; j_call: TRBJ2-7; clone_size: medium-sized; cdr3_aa: CASAAGVGYEQYF
v_call: TRBV7-9; j_call: TRBJ1-1; clone_size: medium-sized; cdr3_aa: CASSQQQYLGGMAEAFF
v_call: TRBV4-1; j_call: TRBJ1-1; clone_size: -; cdr3_aa: CASSQDQSARTEAFF
v_call: TRBV7-9; j_call: TRBJ1-2; clone_size: -; cdr3_aa: CASSFDARDGANYGYTF
v_call: TRBV11-2; j_call: TRBJ2-2; clone_size: -; cdr3_aa: CASSFTRAVLGELFF
v_call: TRBV19; j_call: TRBJ1-2; clone_size: medium-sized; cdr3_aa: CASSPGQGYGYTF
v_call: TRBV5-1; j_call: TRBJ1-2; clone_size: medium-sized; cdr3_aa: CASSPTGPQHPLYGYTF
v_call: TRBV29-1; j_call: TRBJ2-1; clone_size: medium-sized; cdr3_aa: CSVDGGGSYNEQFF
v_call: TRBV11-2; j_call: TRBJ2-3; clone_size: -; cdr3_aa: CASSLASGGTDTQYF
v_call: TRBV6-5; j_call: TRBJ2-5; clone_size: medium-sized; cdr3_aa: CASREMETQYF
v_call: TRBV6-5; j_call: TRBJ2-6; clone_size: -; cdr3_aa: CASSSGGQGHFVSGANVLTF
v_call: TRBV29-1; j_call: TRBJ2-2; clone_size: medium-sized; cdr3_aa: CSVWADGELFF
v_call: TRBV29-1; j_call: TRBJ2-2; clone_size: medium-sized; cdr3_aa: CSALGQGITGELFF
v_call: TRBV29-1; j_call: TRBJ1-1; clone_size: -; cdr3_aa: CSVGQGATEAFF
v_call: TRBV18; j_call: TRBJ2-1; clone_size: -; cdr3_aa: CASSLKGLALYNDEQFF
v_call: TRBV7-2; j_call: TRBJ2-1; clone_size: medium-sized; cdr3_aa: CASSYMSSYNEQFF
v_call: TRBV25-1; j_call: TRBJ2-5; clone_size: -; cdr3_aa: CASSEGTGLEETQYF
v_call: TRBV19; j_call: TRBJ2-1; clone_size: medium-sized; cdr3_aa: CASSARGHNEQFF
v_call: TRBV29-1; j_call: TRBJ1-1; clone_size: medium-sized; cdr3_aa: CSVDVSGADTEAFF
v_call: TRBV29-1; j_call: TRBJ2-7; clone_size: medium-sized; cdr3_aa: CSVEDPAGAEQYF
v_call: TRBV12-3/TRBV12-4; j_call: TRBJ1-5; clone_size: medium-sized; cdr3_aa: CASSQTTGSQPQHF
v_call: TRBV11-3; j_call: TRBJ2-1; clone_size: -; cdr3_aa: CASSPRTDNEQFF
v_call: TRBV21-1; j_call: TRBJ1-5; clone_size: medium-sized; cdr3_aa: CASSPPGGGTQYSNQPQHF
v_call: TRBV29-1; j_call: TRBJ2-3; clone_size: medium-sized; cdr3_aa: CSVGPSGGAYYTQYF
v_call: TRBV7-9; j_call: TRBJ1-1; clone_size: large; cdr3_aa: CASSLGATEAFF